The present entry profiles one TCR beta chain with its context. The sample comes from a study of human T cells and chemical hapten exposure. Looking at the study overall: TCR yield per sample varied, mainly due to pooled library volumes.

Source study methods: 96,000 or so TCRs per sample was the median, with a range of 23,224 to 690,600. TCRdb re-called the RACE reads with MiXCR, one entry per CDR3 protein. In this record, the V and J calls reflect TCRdb's handling and not the investigators' own analysis. The table includes approximately 80,000 distinct CDR3 sequences, roughly 10% detected once. The time point: patch test 2, 6 weeks after DPC sensitization. Treatment defined: therapeutic diphenylcyclopropenone sensitization with weekly scalp DPC. The sequencing used whole blood, collected in connection with sensitization to the hapten diphenylcyclopropenone (DPC). The sequence derives from a woman aged 25 to 45 with alopecia areata. Some clones in this sample may be carry-over from other donors' samples.

CDR3 bases: TGTGCCAGCAGCAAAGGGGGTGCAGAGACCCAGTACTTC. The encoded protein is CASSKGGAETQYF. V and J are TRBV11-2 and TRBJ2-5, with a tentative D call TRBD1 (6 bases). This CDR3 has 13 amino acids. Germline CDR1 SGHAT, CDR2 FQNNGV. V was shortened by 5 bases and J by 4 bases, with 11 bases between the two germline ends.